This T cell receptor (beta chain) was recovered during a study of T cell responses to AZD1222 COVID-19 vaccine (dated by TCRdb to the early 2020s). Notes on the research overall: Because spike-specific TCR depth and breadth did not differ between the two schedules, AZD1222 recipients who got a second dose at roughly 4 weeks were pooled with those who got a second dose at roughly 12 weeks. TCR sequencing was performed for more than 230 trial participants, of whom about 200 were given two doses of AZD1222 and around 25 were given two doses of MenACWY control vaccine. Trial participants were enrolled by age into 18-55, 56-69 and 70-plus year subgroups, with about 150, 28 and 57 TCR-sequenced participants respectively. Study-wide conclusions, independent of this receptor: Reportedly, almost half of the unique spike-specific TCRs recognized epitopes lying outside the regions that are mutated in the B.1.351 and B.1.1.7 variants. Participants were mostly white British, with more females than males. The authors suggested clonal diversity may have been underestimated. Because no day 14 peak-response samples were available, repertoires were characterized only after the peak T cell response. Spike-specific TCR breadth and depth rose significantly after two AZD1222 doses compared with day 0 and with MenACWY recipients. The 56-69-year group was small, and its depth increase did not reach significance, likely because of low power. The whole spike protein was spanned by vaccine-associated CD4 TCRs, and dominant responses were seen in regions 160-218 and 743-854. Only five to seven AZD1222 recipients were SARS-CoV-2 seropositive at baseline, limiting conclusions about previously exposed vaccinees.

The CDR3 regions of human TCRbeta chains were subjected to immunosequencing. Under the source paper's analysis protocol: TCRs in the repertoires were matched against a reference library of SARS-CoV-2-specific TCRs that had been generated with the MIRA antigen-specificity platform. Breadth was defined as the fraction of unique TCRs that were SARS-CoV-2-associated, and depth was defined as the fraction of total T cells that were SARS-CoV-2-associated. Using the MIRA data, each spike-specific TCR was mapped to the spike region that the TCR reacts to and placed in a CD4 or CD8 class. Log10-transformed breadth and depth values were compared by one-way ANOVA with Sidak's multiple comparisons tests. TCRdb mirrors the immuneACCESS table, restricted to in-frame sequences. Some clones are absent from its copies; in checked studies, under half trace to an unresolved V gene, and the reason for the others is unknown. V and J calls and clone size follow that table, whereas D and trimming were derived from the DNA. This sample comprises roughly 160,000 clones, roughly 94% of them detected only once. Approximately 0.64% of the sample lies in the top ten.

The CDR3 goes from the cysteine to the phenylalanine over 15 residues. Only the CDR3 part of the read is kept: 45 bases, read in frame from the first base. CDR1 and CDR2, looked up from the germline V gene (reference sequence), are LNHNV and YYDKDF. V drops 3 bases and J drops 4 bases, leaving 13 bases in between. What the time point label conveys for this sample: baseline before first vaccination. The vaccinee samples were drawn from two UK trials, COV001 and COV002, one of which was a single-blind randomized controlled phase 2/3 trial testing AZD1222 (ChAdOx1 nCoV-19) in healthy adults. For TCRbeta chain sequencing, PBMC samples were collected from trial participants at day 0 and at day 28 after the second dose. With regard to this clone: Its antigen remains undetermined. No base-level quality is on record; no much larger clone is a single base apart.

The TCR originated in an adult in good health. Sequenced material: peripheral blood, taken on day 0 of AZD1222 vaccination. The chain employs TRBV15 and TRBJ1-5, with the D gene not confidently named. The CDR3 sequence is CATSRKAPQNQPQHF. DNA sequence: TGTGCCACCAGCAGGAAGGCCCCACAGAATCAGCCCCAGCATTTT. Full variable domain (CDR3 extended with the reference TRBV15 and TRBJ1-5 proteins): DAMVIQNPRYQVTQFGKPVTLSCSQTLNHNVMYWYQQKSSQAPKLLFHYYDKDFNNEADTPDNFQSRRPNTSFCFLDIRSPGLGDTAMYLCATSRKAPQNQPQHFGDGTRLSIL.